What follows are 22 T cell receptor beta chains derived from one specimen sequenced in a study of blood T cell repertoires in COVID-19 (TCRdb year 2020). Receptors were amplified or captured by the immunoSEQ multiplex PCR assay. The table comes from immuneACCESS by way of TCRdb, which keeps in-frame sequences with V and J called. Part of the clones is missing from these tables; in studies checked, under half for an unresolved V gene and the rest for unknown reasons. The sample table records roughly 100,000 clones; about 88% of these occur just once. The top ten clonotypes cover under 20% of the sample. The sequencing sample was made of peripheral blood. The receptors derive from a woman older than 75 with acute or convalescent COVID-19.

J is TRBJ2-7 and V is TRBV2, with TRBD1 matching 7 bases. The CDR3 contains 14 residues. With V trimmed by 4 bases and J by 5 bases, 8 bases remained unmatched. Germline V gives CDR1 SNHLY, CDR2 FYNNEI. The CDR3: CASSASGTVHEQYF. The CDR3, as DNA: TGTGCCAGCAGTGCCTCCGGGACAGTACACGAGCAGTACTTC.

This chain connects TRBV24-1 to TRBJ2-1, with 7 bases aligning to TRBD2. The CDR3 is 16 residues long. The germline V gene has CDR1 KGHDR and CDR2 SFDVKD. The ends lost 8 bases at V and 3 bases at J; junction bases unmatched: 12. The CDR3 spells CATMSGFWGGYNEQFF. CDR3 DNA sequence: TGTGCCACCATGTCGGGCTTTTGGGGGGGCTACAATGAGCAGTTCTTC.

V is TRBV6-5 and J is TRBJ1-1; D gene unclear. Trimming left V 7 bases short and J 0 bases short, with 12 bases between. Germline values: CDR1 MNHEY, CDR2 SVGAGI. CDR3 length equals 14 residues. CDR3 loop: CASNPRGVNTEAFF. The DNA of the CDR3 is TGTGCCAGCAATCCTCGCGGGGTGAACACTGAAGCTTTCTTT.

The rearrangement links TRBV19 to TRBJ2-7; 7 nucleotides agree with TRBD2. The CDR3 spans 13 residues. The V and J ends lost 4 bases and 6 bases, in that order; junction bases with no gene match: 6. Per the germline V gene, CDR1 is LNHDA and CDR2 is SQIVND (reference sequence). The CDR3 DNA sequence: TGTGCCAGTAGTACCTCTAGCGGCGGCGAGCAGTACTTC. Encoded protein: CASSTSSGGEQYF.

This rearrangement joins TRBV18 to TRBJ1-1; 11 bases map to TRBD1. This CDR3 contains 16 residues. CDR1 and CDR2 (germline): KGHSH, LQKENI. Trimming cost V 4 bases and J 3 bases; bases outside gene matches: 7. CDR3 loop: CASSRTGGDMDTEAFF. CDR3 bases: TGTGCCAGCTCACGGACAGGGGGCGATATGGACACTGAAGCTTTCTTT. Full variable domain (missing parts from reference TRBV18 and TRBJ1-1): NAGVMQNPRHLVRRRGQEARLRCSPMKGHSHVYWYRQLPEEGLKFMVYLQKENIIDESGMPKERFSAEFPKEGPSILRIQQVVRGDSAAYFCASSRTGGDMDTEAFFGQGTRLTVV.

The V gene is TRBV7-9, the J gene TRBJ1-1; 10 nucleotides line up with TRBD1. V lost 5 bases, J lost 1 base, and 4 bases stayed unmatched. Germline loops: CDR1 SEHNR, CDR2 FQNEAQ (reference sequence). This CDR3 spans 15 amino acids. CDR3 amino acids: CASSGGQGPNTEAFF. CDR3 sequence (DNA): TGTGCCAGCAGCGGGGGACAGGGGCCGAACACTGAAGCTTTCTTT.

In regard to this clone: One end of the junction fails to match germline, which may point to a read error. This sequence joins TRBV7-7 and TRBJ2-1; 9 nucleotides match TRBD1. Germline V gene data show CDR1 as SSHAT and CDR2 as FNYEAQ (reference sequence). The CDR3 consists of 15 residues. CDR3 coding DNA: TGTGCTAGCAGCCCACGGGACAGGGCCTACAATGAGCAGTTCTTC. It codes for CASSPRDRAYNEQFF.

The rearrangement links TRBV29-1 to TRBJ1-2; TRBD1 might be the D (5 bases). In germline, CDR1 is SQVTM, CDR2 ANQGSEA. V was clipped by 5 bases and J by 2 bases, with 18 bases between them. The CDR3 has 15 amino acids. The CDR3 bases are TGCAGCGTTCTCTACCTGGCACAGGTCAACTATGGCTACACCTTC. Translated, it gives CSVLYLAQVNYGYTF.

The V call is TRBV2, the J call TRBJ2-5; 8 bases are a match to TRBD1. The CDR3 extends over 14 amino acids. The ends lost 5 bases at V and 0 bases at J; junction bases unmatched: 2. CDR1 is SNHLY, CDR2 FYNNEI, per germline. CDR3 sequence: CASSRDRNQETQYF. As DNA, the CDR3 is TGTGCCAGCAGTAGGGACAGGAACCAAGAGACCCAGTACTTC.

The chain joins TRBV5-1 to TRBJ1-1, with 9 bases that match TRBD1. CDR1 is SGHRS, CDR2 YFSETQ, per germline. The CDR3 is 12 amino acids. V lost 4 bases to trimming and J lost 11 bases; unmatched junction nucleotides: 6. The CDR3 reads CASSRIGQGAFF. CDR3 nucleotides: TGCGCCAGCAGCCGTATTGGACAGGGGGCTTTCTTT.

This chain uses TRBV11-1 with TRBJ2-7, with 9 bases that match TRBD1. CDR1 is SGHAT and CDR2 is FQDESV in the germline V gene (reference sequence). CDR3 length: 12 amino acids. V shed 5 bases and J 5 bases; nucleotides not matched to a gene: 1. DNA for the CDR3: TGTGCCAGCAGCAGGGACAGGGACGAGCAGTACTTC. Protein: CASSRDRDEQYF.

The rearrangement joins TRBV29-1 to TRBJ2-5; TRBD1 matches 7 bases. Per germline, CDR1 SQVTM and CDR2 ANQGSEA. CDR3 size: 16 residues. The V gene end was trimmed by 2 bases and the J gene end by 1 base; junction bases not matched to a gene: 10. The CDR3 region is CSVELTWTGPQETQYF. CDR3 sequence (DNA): TGCAGCGTTGAACTAACCTGGACAGGACCCCAAGAGACCCAGTACTTC.

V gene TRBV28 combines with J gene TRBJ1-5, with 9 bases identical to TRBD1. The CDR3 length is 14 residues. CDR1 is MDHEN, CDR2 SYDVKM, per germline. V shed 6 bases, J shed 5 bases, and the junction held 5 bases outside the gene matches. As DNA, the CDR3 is TGTGCCAGCAGACCGGGACAGGGACATCAGCCCCAGCATTTT. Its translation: CASRPGQGHQPQHF.

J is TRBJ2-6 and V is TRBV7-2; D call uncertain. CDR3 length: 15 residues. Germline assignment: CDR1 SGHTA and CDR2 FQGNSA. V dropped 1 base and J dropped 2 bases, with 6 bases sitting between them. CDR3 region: CASSLGQTGANVLTF. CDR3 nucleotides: TGTGCCAGCAGCTTAGGACAAACTGGGGCCAACGTCCTGACTTTC.

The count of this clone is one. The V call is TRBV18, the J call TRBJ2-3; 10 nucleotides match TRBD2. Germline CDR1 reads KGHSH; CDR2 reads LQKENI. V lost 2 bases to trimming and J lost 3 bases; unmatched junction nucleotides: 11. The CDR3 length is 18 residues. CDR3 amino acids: CASSPFILSGGATDTQYF. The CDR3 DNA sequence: TGTGCCAGCTCACCATTCATCCTAAGCGGGGGGGCGACAGATACGCAGTATTTT.

The CDR3 reads CASSEERGFDEQYF. The CDR3 DNA is TGTGCCAGCAGTGAAGAGAGAGGGTTCGACGAGCAGTACTTC. The V and J genes are TRBV2 and TRBJ2-7, with D possibly being TRBD2 (5 bases). Trimming shortened V by 1 base and J by 5 bases, and 12 bases separated the two germline ends. Germline V gene data show CDR1 as SNHLY and CDR2 as FYNNEI. The CDR3 extends over 14 amino acids.

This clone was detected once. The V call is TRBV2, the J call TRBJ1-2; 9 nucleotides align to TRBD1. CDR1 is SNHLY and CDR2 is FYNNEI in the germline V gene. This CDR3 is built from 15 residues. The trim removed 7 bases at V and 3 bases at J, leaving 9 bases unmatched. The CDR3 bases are TGTGCCAGCAACCGGGGGACAGGGTGGGACTATGGCTACACCTTC. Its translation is CASNRGTGWDYGYTF. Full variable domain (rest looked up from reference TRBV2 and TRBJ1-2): EPEVTQTPSHQVTQMGQEVILRCVPISNHLYFYWYRQILGQKVEFLVSFYNNEISEKSEIFDDQFSVERPDGSNFTLKIRSTKLEDSAMYFCASNRGTGWDYGYTFGSGTRLTVV.

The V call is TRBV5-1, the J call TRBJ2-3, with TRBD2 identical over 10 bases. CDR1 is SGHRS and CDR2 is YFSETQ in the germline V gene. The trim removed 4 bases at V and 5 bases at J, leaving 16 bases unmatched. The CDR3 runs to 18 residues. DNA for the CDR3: TGCGCCAGCAGCCGCCAATTGCCCTCCGGGACTAGCGTAGATACGCAGTATTTT. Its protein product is CASSRQLPSGTSVDTQYF. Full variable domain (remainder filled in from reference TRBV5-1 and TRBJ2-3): KAGVTQTPRYLIKTRGQQVTLSCSPISGHRSVSWYQQTPGQGLQFLFEYFSETQRNKGNFPGRFSGRQFSNSRSEMNVSTLELGDSALYLCASSRQLPSGTSVDTQYFGPGTRLTVL.

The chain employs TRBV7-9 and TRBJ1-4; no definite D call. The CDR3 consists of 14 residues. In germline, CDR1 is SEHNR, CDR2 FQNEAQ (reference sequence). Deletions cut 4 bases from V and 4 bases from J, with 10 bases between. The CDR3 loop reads CASSSQVLNEKLFF. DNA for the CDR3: TGTGCCAGCAGCTCGCAGGTTCTTAATGAAAAACTGTTTTTT. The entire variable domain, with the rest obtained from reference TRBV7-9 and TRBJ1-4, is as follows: DTGVSQNPRHKITKRGQNVTFRCDPISEHNRLYWYRQTLGQGPEFLTYFQNEAQLEKSRLLSDRFSAERPKGSFSTLEIQRTEQGDSAMYLCASSSQVLNEKLFFGSGTQLSVL.

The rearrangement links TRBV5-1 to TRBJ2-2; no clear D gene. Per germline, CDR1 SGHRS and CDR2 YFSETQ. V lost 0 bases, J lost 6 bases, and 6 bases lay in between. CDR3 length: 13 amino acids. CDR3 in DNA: TGCGCCAGCAGCTTGGCAGGCCCCGGGGAGCTGTTTTTT. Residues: CASSLAGPGELFF.

CDR3 sequence reads: CASSWPGQGTTGELFF. For the CDR3, the DNA is TGCGCCAGCAGCTGGCCGGGACAGGGGACCACCGGGGAGCTGTTTTTT. This chain connects TRBV5-1 to TRBJ2-2; TRBD1 agrees at 10 bases. The CDR3 length is 16 residues. Germline-derived CDR1 and CDR2 are SGHRS and YFSETQ. Losses at the gene ends were 3 bases for V and 4 bases for J; bases not matched to a gene: 6.

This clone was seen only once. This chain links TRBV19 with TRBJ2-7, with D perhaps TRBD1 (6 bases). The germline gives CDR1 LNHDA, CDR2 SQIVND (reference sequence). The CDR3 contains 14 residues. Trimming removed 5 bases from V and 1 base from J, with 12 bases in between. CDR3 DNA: TGTGCCAGTAGTCCACCGGGACAATCCTACGAGCAGTACTTC. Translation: CASSPPGQSYEQYF.